The clone carrying this TCR beta chain was counted between two and nine times. This sample is drawn from a study of T cells in Graves' hyperthyroidism and ophthalmopathy. Study at large: Peripheral blood samples were taken at initial diagnosis, prior to any treatment.

The investigators amplified TCR beta CDR3 regions from RNA transcripts. HTBI primers drove first-round RT-PCR of the TCR CDR3. TCRdb reanalysed the multiplex PCR reads using MiXCR and keeps one entry per CDR3 protein. The sample has a few hundred thousand distinct CDR3 sequences; about a sixth are singletons. Stable disease denoted Graves' hyperthyroidism without ophthalmopathy progression within 18 months. The sequenced material came from blood. The clonotype comes from a young woman with Graves' hyperthyroidism.

The CDR3 is CSAKAGGVLGNEQFF. CDR3 coding DNA: TGCAGTGCAAAAGCGGGAGGGGTCTTAGGCAATGAGCAGTTCTTC. V usage is TRBV20-1 and J usage is TRBJ2-1, with 10 bases lining up with TRBD2. The CDR3 is 15 amino acids. V was pared by 6 bases and J by 6 bases, with 11 bases of the junction left unmatched. Germline V gene lookup returns CDR1 DFQATT and CDR2 SNEGSKA (reference sequence).